One sample yielded the 31 T cell receptor beta chains listed below, sequenced in a study of T cell repertoires in cytomegalovirus infection. TCRdb ran MiXCR on the reads and lists one entry per CDR3 protein. Among 310,000 or so distinct CDR3 sequences listed, 9.6% were seen once. The sequenced sample was PBMCs. The receptor source for this set is a human donor in good health (CMV status not recorded). Some clones in this sample may be carry-over from other donors' samples.

About this clonotype: A much larger clone differs by one base, so this may be a read error. V gene TRBV20-1 combines with J gene TRBJ2-3; a possible D gene is TRBD2 (5 bases). Germline loops: CDR1 DFQATT, CDR2 SNEGSKA (reference sequence). The CDR3 is 13 amino acids. For the CDR3, the DNA is TGCAGTGCTAGTGTGAGGGTCACAAATACGCAGTCTTTT. This gives the protein CSASVRVTNTQSF.

Ten or more counts support this clonotype. This rearrangement joins TRBV27 to TRBJ2-3; D gene unclear. This CDR3 has 12 amino acids. V was clipped by 3 bases and J by 5 bases, with 6 bases between them. CDR1 and CDR2 from the germline V gene are MNHEY and SMNVEV (reference sequence). CDR3 in DNA: TGTGCCAGCAGTTTGAACGGAGATACGCAGTATTTT. This translates into CASSLNGDTQYF.

In this sample, this clonotype turned up many times. The chain recombines TRBV23-1 with TRBJ2-1; possible D gene TRBD1, 6 bases. TRBV23-1 falls under the ORF class, with uncertain function. CDR3 length: 20 amino acids. Trimming shortened V by 4 bases and J by 5 bases, and 30 bases separated the two germline ends. The CDR3 spells CASSPQRCRCGTPGDNEQFF. The CDR3, as DNA: TGCGCCAGCAGTCCCCAAAGGTGTCGGTGTGGGACACCAGGGGACAATGAGCAGTTCTTC.

This clonotype was seen many times. The chain is built from TRBV6-2 or TRBV6-3 and TRBJ2-3; maybe TRBD2 (6 bases). Deletions cut 5 bases from V and 2 bases from J, with 11 bases between. Germline values: CDR1 MNHEY, CDR2 SVGEGT. The CDR3 spans 14 residues. This CDR3 is CASSQRVITDTQYF. The CDR3 DNA follows: TGTGCCAGCAGTCAGCGGGTGATCACAGATACGCAGTATTTT.

Many counts were recorded for this clonotype. The chain joins TRBV12-3 or TRBV12-4 to TRBJ2-3; D not resolved. The CDR3 length is 15 residues. V lost 5 bases and J lost 3, with 15 bases in between. In DNA form, the CDR3 reads TGTGCCAGCAGTAGGCACCCCGTGGGTACAGATACGCAGTATTTT. The encoded protein is CASSRHPVGTDTQYF.

Ten or more counts support this clonotype. The V gene is TRBV14, the J gene TRBJ2-6; 8 nucleotides line up with TRBD1. The J segment lost 5 bases and the V segment lost 4 bases, leaving 10 bases of the junction unmatched. Per germline, CDR1 SGHDN and CDR2 FVKESK. CDR3 size: 17 residues. CDR3 nucleotide sequence: TGTGCCAGCAGCCCAGGGGACAGGAACCACTGGGCCAACGTCCTGACTTTC. This encodes CASSPGDRNHWANVLTF.

This clonotype was recorded at least ten times. This chain links TRBV11-1 with TRBJ2-7; D gene ambiguous. V lost 3 bases, J lost 0 bases, and 6 bases lay in between. This CDR3 is built from 13 residues. From germline, CDR1 is SGHAT and CDR2 FQDESV (reference sequence). The CDR3 DNA reads TGTGCCAGCAGCTTGAAGAGCTCCTACGAGCAGTACGTC. It encodes CASSLKSSYEQYV.

This clonotype has at least ten counts. The rearrangement uses TRBV7-9 and TRBJ2-5; no clear D gene. From germline, CDR1 is SEHNR and CDR2 FQNEAQ (reference sequence). Trimming removed 2 bases at V and 5 bases at J, with 15 bases between. The CDR3 has 15 amino acids. CDR3 DNA sequence: TGTGCCAGCAGCTTATTAGGCCAGACCCATGAGACCCAGTACTTC. Its translation is CASSLLGQTHETQYF.

In its sample, this clonotype was seen many times. The V call is TRBV20-1, the J call TRBJ1-3; D not resolved. V shed 0 bases and J shed 0 bases, with 12 bases lying between them. The length of the CDR3 is 16 residues. CDR1 and CDR2 (germline): DFQATT, SNEGSKA (reference sequence). The CDR3 DNA follows: TGCAGTGCTAGAGATCGACGGGGAAGCTCTGGAAACACCATATATTTT. As protein: CSARDRRGSSGNTIYF.

This clonotype was seen many times. The chain links TRBV5-1 to TRBJ1-6; D not certain. Trimming removed 0 bases at V and 12 bases at J, with 13 bases between. The CDR3 extends over 14 amino acids. Germline V gene lookup returns CDR1 SGHRS and CDR2 YFSETQ. CDR3 sequence: CASSLGDPRGPLHF. The CDR3, as DNA: TGCGCCAGCAGCTTGGGCGACCCCAGAGGACCCCTCCACTTT.

In its sample, this clonotype was seen many times. The chain couples TRBV10-3 to TRBJ1-1; 7 positions match TRBD1. CDR1 and CDR2 (germline): ENHRY, SYGVKD. CDR3 size: 13 residues. Losses at the gene ends were 5 bases for V and 3 bases for J; bases not matched to a gene: 3. Here the CDR3 reads CAISTGQDTEAFF. The DNA for the CDR3 is TGTGCCATCAGTACAGGACAGGACACTGAAGCTTTCTTT.

This clonotype has more than one count but fewer than ten. The chain has TRBV2 and TRBJ1-5, with D possibly being TRBD1 (6 bases). Germline V CDR1 and CDR2: SNHLY, FYNNEI. The CDR3 is 15 residues long. V lost 6 bases and J lost 2, with 14 bases in between. CDR3 region: CASRQGPSGNQPQHF. The CDR3 nucleotides read TGTGCCAGCAGACAGGGCCCCTCGGGCAATCAGCCCCAGCATTTT.

In regard to this clonotype: A much larger clone lies a single base off, so this may be a read error. The V gene is TRBV18, the J gene TRBJ2-1; D remains unclear. V was cut by 3 bases and J by 4 bases, with 13 bases left in between. The CDR3 sequence is 15 residues long. In germline, CDR1 is KGHSH, CDR2 LQKENI. CDR3 sequence reads: CASSPLDISYNEQFF. The CDR3 DNA is TGTGCCAGCTCACCTCTCGACATATCTTACAATGAGCAGTTCTTC.

As for this clonotype: A much larger clone is a single base away; this may be a read error. Lacking the conserved final phenylalanine or tryptophan, this CDR3 likely reflects a read error. This chain connects TRBV28 to TRBJ2-1; D is perhaps TRBD1 or TRBD2 (5 bases each). Germline V lookup: CDR1 MDHEN, CDR2 SYDVKM. The CDR3 is made up of 15 amino acids. V was cut by 5 bases and J by 9 bases, with 20 bases left in between. The CDR3 spells CASSHPDGALGEQFL. CDR3 DNA sequence: TGTGCCAGCAGTCACCCCGACGGGGCCCTGGGTGAGCAGTTCTTA.

The sample holds a few counts of this clonotype. The V call is TRBV28, the J call TRBJ2-4, with D maybe TRBD2 (6 bases). The germline V gene has CDR1 MDHEN and CDR2 SYDVKM. The V end lost 2 bases, the J end lost 0 bases, and 14 bases lay between the germline ends. This CDR3 is 17 amino acids long. CDR3 bases: TGTGCCAGCAGTTTAGGACTGGGGGGATTAGCCAAAAACATTCAGTACTTC. It codes for CASSLGLGGLAKNIQYF.

This clonotype was recorded many times. The chain is built from TRBV20-1 and TRBJ2-3; 16 bases are shared with TRBD2. The CDR3 runs to 18 residues. Germline trimming cut 0 bases from V and 4 bases from J; bases unmatched to any gene: 7. Germline V gene sequence: CDR1 DFQATT, CDR2 SNEGSKA (reference sequence). The CDR3 coding sequence is TGCAGTGCTAGAGATTCGGGACTAGCGGGGGGGCTGCCAGATACGCAGTATTTT. This sequence encodes CSARDSGLAGGLPDTQYF.

This clonotype occurred a few times. The CDR3 DNA sequence: TGTGCCACCAGTACCCCCTCGCGGGGGGGCTACAATGAGCAGTTCTTC. This encodes CATSTPSRGGYNEQFF. The genes are TRBV24-1 and TRBJ2-1; 9 bases match TRBD2. The CDR3 consists of 16 residues. Germline CDR1 is KGHDR and CDR2 is SFDVKD. V shed 6 bases and J 3 bases; nucleotides not matched to a gene: 8.

This clonotype was counted many times. The rearrangement links TRBV12-3 or TRBV12-4 to TRBJ2-1; 7 nucleotides line up with TRBD1. The CDR3 contains 13 residues. V shed 5 bases, J shed 10 bases, and the junction held 8 bases outside the gene matches. The CDR3 spells CASSRQGMAEQFF. In nucleotides, the CDR3 is TGTGCCAGCAGTCGACAGGGAATGGCCGAGCAGTTCTTC.

This clonotype was seen ten or more times. This chain links TRBV6-2 or TRBV6-3 with TRBJ1-1; 9 bases agree with TRBD1. V lost 4 bases and J lost 1; bases outside the gene matches: 7. Germline V gives CDR1 MNHEY, CDR2 SVGEGT. This CDR3 has 16 amino acids. The CDR3 nucleotides are TGTGCCAGCAGTTGGGAAAGGACAGGGGCGAACACTGAAGCTTTCTTT. Protein sequence: CASSWERTGANTEAFF.

The chain carries TRBV20-1 and TRBJ2-7, with 12 bases lining up with TRBD2. Germline trimming cut 3 bases from V and 2 bases from J; bases unmatched to any gene: 5. From germline, CDR1 is DFQATT and CDR2 SNEGSKA (reference sequence). The CDR3 consists of 15 residues. Here the CDR3 DNA reads TGCAGTGCTAGCTCGACTAGCGGGGGAACCTACGAGCAGTACTTC. It translates to CSASSTSGGTYEQYF.

This clonotype was counted a few times. J is TRBJ1-5 and V is TRBV20-1, with 7 bases matching TRBD1. V shed 6 bases and J 0 bases; nucleotides not matched to a gene: 14. The CDR3 is 17 amino acids. Germline V gene sequence: CDR1 DFQATT, CDR2 SNEGSKA (reference sequence). DNA of the CDR3: TGCAGTGCGCAAAAAGAGACAGGGCCAGTTAGCAATCAGCCCCAGCATTTT. This encodes CSAQKETGPVSNQPQHF.

This clonotype was counted at least ten times. This chain joins TRBV20-1 and TRBJ1-1, with TRBD1 matching over 7 bases. Germline assignment: CDR1 DFQATT and CDR2 SNEGSKA (reference sequence). CDR3 length equals 12 residues. The CDR3 reads CTREGQPREAFF. In nucleotides, the CDR3 is TGCACCAGGGAGGGACAGCCCCGTGAAGCTTTCTTT.

This clonotype was seen a handful of times. The chain combines TRBV20-1 with TRBJ2-1; TRBD2 matches 10 bases. V trimming: 2 bases; J trimming: 7 bases; junction bases outside the gene matches: 8. Germline V CDR1 and CDR2: DFQATT, SNEGSKA (reference sequence). The CDR3 totals 15 residues. Here the CDR3 DNA reads TGCAGTGCTAGATCCGTCGGACTAGCGGCTAATGAGCAGTTCTTC. The encoded protein is CSARSVGLAANEQFF.

Ten or more counts support this clonotype. The V gene is TRBV11-2, the J gene TRBJ1-5, with no clear D. This CDR3 spans 16 amino acids. V lost 5 bases and J 5 bases, leaving 19 bases between the germline ends. Germline CDR1 SGHAT, CDR2 FQNNGV. The CDR3, as DNA: TGTGCCAGCAGCGGTTCCATAAGGGCAGGAGATCAGCCCCAGCATTTT. Encoded protein: CASSGSIRAGDQPQHF.

The chain is built from TRBV20-1 and TRBJ1-5; D is uncertain. Trimming stripped 3 bases from V and 5 bases from J, with 11 bases between. Germline V gene sequence: CDR1 DFQATT, CDR2 SNEGSKA (reference sequence). This CDR3 has 13 residues. CDR3 amino acids: CSASRGGDQPQHF. Written as DNA, the CDR3 is TGCAGTGCTAGCCGCGGAGGCGATCAGCCCCAGCATTTT.

V usage is TRBV20-1 and J usage is TRBJ1-5, with D hard to call. The CDR3 runs to 13 residues. V was trimmed by 0 bases and J by 5 bases, leaving 8 bases between them. Per the germline V gene, CDR1 is DFQATT and CDR2 is SNEGSKA (reference sequence). CDR3 bases: TGCAGTGCTAGAGATCAGCCGCATCAGCCCCAGCATTTT. It codes for CSARDQPHQPQHF.

This clonotype was picked up many times. The chain has TRBV6-2 or TRBV6-3 and TRBJ2-7; TRBD1 is a possible D gene (5 bases). This CDR3 comprises 15 residues. The V end was cut by 5 bases, the J end by 6 bases, with 20 bases between. Germline V CDR1 and CDR2: MNHEY, SVGEGT. CDR3 amino acids: CASSPTFQGTGEQYF. The CDR3 nucleotides are TGTGCCAGCAGTCCCACCTTTCAGGGTACAGGCGAGCAGTACTTC.

This clonotype was seen at least ten times. The rearrangement uses TRBV28 and TRBJ2-1; tentative D call: TRBD2 (6 bases). Germline CDR1 is MDHEN and CDR2 is SYDVKM. The CDR3 contains 14 residues. Trimming took 5 bases from V and 6 from J, leaving 14 bases between them. CDR3: CASSPYAGGNEQFF. As DNA, the CDR3 is TGTGCCAGCAGTCCCTACGCCGGGGGCAATGAGCAGTTCTTC.

In this sample, this clonotype turned up a few times. The V call is TRBV7-9, the J call TRBJ1-2, with no clear D. This CDR3 is built from 12 residues. Trimming removed 1 base at V and 8 bases at J, with 8 bases between. Germline loops: CDR1 SEHNR, CDR2 FQNEAQ (reference sequence). The CDR3: CASSLGGKGYTF. The CDR3 DNA reads as TGTGCCAGCAGCTTAGGAGGAAAAGGCTACACCTTC.

This clonotype was seen at least ten times. The chain couples TRBV5-6 to TRBJ2-1; no clear D gene. Trimming left V 0 bases short and J 0 bases short, with 16 bases between. The CDR3 totals 18 residues. Germline V lookup: CDR1 SGHDT, CDR2 YYEEEE. CDR3 residues: CASSLVRGSLHSYNEQFF. CDR3 bases: TGTGCCAGCAGCTTGGTTCGCGGCAGCCTACACTCCTACAATGAGCAGTTCTTC.

This clonotype was seen at least ten times. This chain connects TRBV12-3 or TRBV12-4 to TRBJ1-2; tentatively, D is TRBD1 (5 bases). Trimming shortened V by 5 bases and J by 6 bases, and 10 bases separated the two germline ends. CDR3 size: 12 residues. CDR3 in amino acids: CASSPGLHGYTF. The CDR3 nucleotides are TGTGCCAGCAGTCCGGGGCTCCATGGCTACACCTTC.